This T cell receptor beta chain was retrieved from a study of a mutant IDH1 vaccine in newly diagnosed glioma (dated by TCRdb to the early 2020s). Looking at the study overall: Patients were given eight vaccinations, in weeks 1, 3, 5, 7, 11, 15, 19 and 23, which matched visits V03 through V10. Peripheral blood samples were drawn at six visits, namely V03 (baseline), V05, V07, V10, V12 and V13. Prior to enrollment, standard therapy consisting of radiotherapy alone, temozolomide alone, or radiochemotherapy with temozolomide had been administered to patients, with the combination being received by most patients. Vaccination was initiated 4-6 weeks after radiotherapy alone, or concurrently with temozolomide cycles in the chemotherapy-containing groups. Longitudinal TCRB deep sequencing was performed for about two dozen treated patients wherever samples were available for exploratory analyses. Of the roughly 32 treated patients, around 62% were male and 37.5% were female, and a mean age of roughly 40 years was recorded.

V sheds 5 bases and J sheds 10 bases, leaving 12 bases between their ends. Counted from cysteine to phenylalanine, this CDR3 has 13 amino acids. The CDR3 DNA has 39 bases and is translated from base 1. The germline V gene encodes CDR1 MNHEY and CDR2 SMNVEV (reference sequence). Library preparation employed the immunoSEQ multiplex PCR assay. Rearranged TCR beta chain sequences were amplified using the hsTCRB Kit according to the manufacturer's protocol. Sequencing of TCRB libraries was carried out on an Illumina MiSeq. Per the source publication's procedure: Demultiplexing, trimming and gene mapping were performed with the kit vendor's proprietary platform. Entries here come from immuneACCESS through TCRdb and include only in-frame sequences with V and J called. Some clones fail to appear in such tables; in the studies checked, an unresolved V gene covers under half of the shortfall, and the cause of the remainder is unknown. The V and J calls and the clone size are those of that table, but D and trimming were determined from the DNA. The sample data list 32,000 or so clones, and roughly four fifths of these were observed just once. The ten largest clonotypes hold approximately 24% of the sample.

In the paper's terms, the time point label means: week 5, during vaccination. Each vaccine dose, consisting of 300 ug of a 20-mer mutant IDH1 peptide in Montanide, was administered subcutaneously with topical imiquimod. All donors had newly diagnosed IDH1-mutant astrocytomas of WHO grade 3 or 4 that showed loss of nuclear ATRX. The samples were drawn from NOA16, a multicentre, single-arm, open-label phase I trial in Germany that tested a mutant IDH1 peptide vaccine in humans for the first time. Genomic DNA for TCRB sequencing was extracted from EDTA blood using the DNeasy Blood and Tissue Kit. Comments on this clone: Its binding antigen is unknown. No much larger clone exists at a distance of one base, and base qualities are not known.

Summary of the overall study and its limitations: Pseudoprogression appeared unrelated to alterations in the top peripheral T cell clonotypes detected by TCRB sequencing. The authors noted that analyses of patient blood samples could not be reproduced because of sample limitations. Availability determined which PBMC samples were chosen for TCRB deep sequencing. Immune responses induced by the vaccine were seen in roughly 92% of patients across multiple MHC alleles.

The TCR was taken from a man aged 25-45 years with glioma. The V and J segments used are TRBV27 and TRBJ1-6; the D segment could be TRBD1, given 5 matching bases. Sequencing was performed on PBMCs, taken from a glioma patient whose treatment included an IDH1 peptide vaccine. The CDR3 reads as follows: CASSRGALSPLHF. The sequenced DNA is TGTGCCAGCAGTCGAGGGGCCCTATCACCCCTCCACTTT.